The rows below give T cell receptor beta chains drawn from one sample of a study of blood T cell repertoires in COVID-19. The table came from immunoSEQ multiplex PCR; TCRdb's copy has only in-frame clones and leaves some out. The table has 300,000 to 350,000 clones, about 90% seen once. Sequenced material: PBMCs or T cells enriched from blood (not recorded which). Receptors were obtained from a young woman who had been exposed to COVID-19. Each CDR3 is given with its conserved first and last residue. D genes are given only for firm matches. Expanded clones get a size class; other rows say once, few or many, or leave the size out.

d_gene	abundance	v_gene	j_gene	CDR3aa	CDR3nt
TRBD2	NA	TRBV29-1	TRBJ2-5	CSVPTVGLAGGTQYF	TGCAGCGTCCCTACTGTCGGACTAGCGGGTGGGACCCAGTACTTC
TRBD2	NA	TRBV5-1	TRBJ2-1	CASSSSGRIPPDNEQFF	TGCGCCAGCAGCTCTAGCGGGAGGATCCCTCCTGACAATGAGCAGTTCTTC
NA	NA	TRBV5-1	TRBJ1-4	CASSLTGNNEKLFF	TGCGCCAGCAGCTTGACGGGTAATAATGAAAAACTGTTTTTT
NA	NA	TRBV28	TRBJ1-5	CAARVATHNQPQHF	TGTGCCGCCAGGGTGGCCACTCACAATCAGCCCCAGCATTTT
TRBD1	NA	TRBV7-9	TRBJ2-4	CASSLGQGVDIQYF	TGTGCCAGCAGCCTTGGACAGGGGGTGGACATTCAGTACTTC
TRBD2	NA	TRBV7-9	TRBJ2-1	CASSLGVAAGVGGNEQFF	TGTGCCAGCAGCTTAGGCGTCGCCGCGGGAGTGGGGGGTAATGAGCAGTTCTTC
NA	NA	TRBV27	TRBJ1-5	CASRPGLSLNQPQHF	TGTGCCAGCAGGCCGGGACTCAGCCTGAATCAGCCCCAGCATTTT
NA	NA	TRBV7-3	TRBJ2-1	CASSLSGRPGDEQFF	TGTGCCAGCAGCTTGTCCGGGAGACCTGGCGATGAGCAGTTCTTC
NA	NA	TRBV3-1/TRBV3-2	TRBJ1-2	CASSQDGGTDGYTF	TGTGCCAGCAGCCAAGACGGTGGTACTGATGGCTACACCTTC
NA	NA	TRBV9	TRBJ2-7	CASSASLSYEQYF	TGTGCCAGCAGCGCCTCCCTCTCCTACGAGCAGTACTTC
NA	few	TRBV9	TRBJ1-1	CASSGSGRAFF	TGTGCCAGCAGCGGATCAGGTCGGGCTTTCTTT
TRBD1	NA	TRBV11-3	TRBJ1-2	CVSSPGQGNYGYTF	TGTGTCAGCAGCCCCGGACAGGGGAACTATGGCTACACCTTC
NA	NA	TRBV10-1	TRBJ2-1	CASSEVVALNEQFF	TGCGCCAGCAGTGAGGTAGTAGCTCTCAATGAGCAGTTCTTC
NA	NA	TRBV18	TRBJ1-2	CASSPRDGYTF	TGTGCCAGCTCCCCACGAGATGGCTACACCTTC
TRBD1	NA	TRBV19	TRBJ1-2	CASLQGAMSYGYTF	TGTGCCAGTCTACAGGGGGCGATGAGTTATGGCTACACCTTC
TRBD1	NA	TRBV11-2	TRBJ2-7	CASSMSGQAYEQYF	TGTGCCAGCAGCATGTCCGGACAGGCATACGAGCAGTACTTC
NA	NA	TRBV27	TRBJ1-5	CASSLFMAVGDSNQPQHF	TGTGCCAGCAGTTTGTTTATGGCGGTCGGCGATAGCAATCAGCCCCAGCATTTT
NA	NA	TRBV3-1/TRBV3-2	TRBJ1-1	CASSQDLHRAFF	TGTGCCAGCAGCCAAGATCTTCACAGAGCTTTCTTT
TRBD1	once	TRBV28	TRBJ1-4	CASRDRGSTNEKLFF	TGTGCCAGCAGGGACAGGGGATCAACTAATGAAAAACTGTTTTTT
TRBD1	NA	TRBV19	TRBJ2-2	CATEVGQGAGELFF	TGTGCCACCGAAGTGGGACAGGGGGCCGGGGAGCTGTTTTTT
TRBD1	once	TRBV4-2	TRBJ1-4	CASSHGGGQGNEKLFF	TGTGCCAGCAGCCATGGCGGGGGACAGGGTAATGAAAAACTGTTTTTT
TRBD2	once	TRBV28	TRBJ2-3	CASSPGGVTDTQYF	TGTGCCAGCAGCCCCGGGGGGGTGACGGATACGCAGTATTTT
TRBD2	NA	TRBV7-3	TRBJ2-5	CASSSGLAGVETQYF	TGTGCCAGCAGCTCAGGACTAGCGGGAGTGGAGACCCAGTACTTC
TRBD1	once	TRBV6-5	TRBJ2-1	CASSLGQGYNEQFF	TGTGCCAGCAGCCTGGGACAGGGGTACAATGAGCAGTTCTTC
NA	NA	TRBV11-3	TRBJ2-5	CASSPSRGETQYF	TGTGCCAGCAGCCCCTCCAGGGGTGAGACCCAGTACTTC
TRBD1	NA	TRBV19	TRBJ1-5	CASSIDVSAGGGQPQHF	TGTGCCAGTAGTATAGATGTATCCGCAGGGGGCGGACAGCCCCAGCATTTT
NA	NA	TRBV19	TRBJ1-1	CASSIDDRNTEAFF	TGTGCCAGTAGTATAGACGACAGGAACACTGAAGCTTTCTTT
TRBD1	NA	TRBV9	TRBJ1-2	CASNDRVNGYTF	TGTGCCAGCAACGACAGGGTGAATGGCTACACCTTC
NA	NA	TRBV7-9	TRBJ1-2	CASSLHPVKTF	TGTGCCAGCAGCCTCCACCCGGTTAAAACCTTC
TRBD2	few	TRBV12-5	TRBJ2-1	CASGFSLQGGGEGNNEQFF	TGTGCTAGTGGTTTCAGCCTTCAGGGAGGCGGGGAGGGAAATAATGAGCAGTTCTTC
NA	once	TRBV15	TRBJ1-5	CATTHGMGNQPQHF	TGTGCCACAACGCACGGGATGGGCAATCAGCCCCAGCATTTT
NA	NA	TRBV19	TRBJ1-3	CASSMIEFGNTIYF	TGTGCCAGTAGTATGATAGAATTTGGAAACACCATATATTTT
NA	NA	TRBV4-2	TRBJ1-5	CATKEADPSNQPQHF	TGTGCCACGAAGGAGGCAGACCCCAGCAATCAGCCCCAGCATTTT
NA	once	TRBV11-3	TRBJ2-1	CASSVSSSNEQFF	TGTGCCAGCAGCGTGTCTAGCAGCAATGAGCAGTTCTTC
NA	NA	TRBV29-1	TRBJ2-5	CSALAPQETQYF	TGCAGCGCCCTAGCGCCACAAGAGACCCAGTACTTC
TRBD2	NA	TRBV7-3	TRBJ2-1	CASSLVGSSGDYNEQFF	TGTGCCAGCAGCTTAGTGGGGTCTAGCGGGGACTACAATGAGCAGTTCTTC
TRBD1	NA	TRBV6-5	TRBJ1-6	CASSYTSGGDSPLHF	TGTGCCAGCAGTTACACATCAGGGGGTGATTCACCCCTCCACTTT
NA	NA	TRBV19	TRBJ2-1	CASSAFISDEQFF	TGTGCCAGTAGTGCCTTTATCTCGGATGAGCAGTTCTTC
TRBD2	NA	TRBV14	TRBJ2-3	CASSLAGGADTQYF	TGTGCCAGCAGCCTAGCGGGGGGGGCAGATACGCAGTATTTT
NA	NA	TRBV28	TRBJ1-3	CASSLRGMGSGNTIYF	TGTGCCAGCAGTCTCAGGGGAATGGGATCTGGAAACACCATATATTTT
TRBD1	NA	TRBV19	TRBJ1-5	CASKDRGYQPQHF	TGTGCCAGTAAGGACAGGGGTTATCAGCCCCAGCATTTT
NA	NA	TRBV19	TRBJ1-5	CASNSRQINQPQHF	TGTGCCAGTAACTCCCGACAGATCAATCAGCCCCAGCATTTT
TRBD1	NA	TRBV3-1/TRBV3-2	TRBJ2-7	CASGPGQGAYEQYF	TGTGCCAGCGGTCCAGGGCAGGGGGCCTACGAGCAGTACTTC
NA	NA	TRBV5-4	TRBJ1-4	CASSPSQTENEKLFF	TGTGCCAGCAGCCCCAGTCAGACGGAGAATGAAAAACTGTTTTTT